A selection of T cell receptor beta chains follows, all from one sample in a study of T cell responses to AZD1222 COVID-19 vaccine. Profiled with immunoSEQ multiplex PCR; TCRdb holds only in-frame clones, not every one. Of tens of thousands of clones in the sample, about 93% were seen once. The starting material was peripheral blood, obtained on day 0 of AZD1222 vaccination. Receptors originate from an adult in good health. The conserved cysteine and the conserved F or W are not part of the CDR3 here. Each record gives: V gene, CDR3 protein.

V gene: TRBV2
CDR3 protein: ASHTPQESPNQETQY

V gene: TRBV2
CDR3 protein: ASKASSYNSPLH

V gene: TRBV12-3/TRBV12-4
CDR3 protein: ASSPRRASEAF

V gene: TRBV7-8
CDR3 protein: ASSLDRNTEAF

V gene: TRBV27
CDR3 protein: ASSLRGTSGTREQY

V gene: TRBV2
CDR3 protein: ASSGSGTQETQY

V gene: TRBV3-1/TRBV3-2
CDR3 protein: ASSQQGKNQPQH

V gene: TRBV4-1
CDR3 protein: ASSLQGGENNEQF

V gene: TRBV5-1
CDR3 protein: ASSPGQGGRGNQPQH

V gene: TRBV30
CDR3 protein: AWSVGASNQPQH

V gene: TRBV3-1/TRBV3-2
CDR3 protein: ASSQEQTSAEQY

V gene: TRBV9
CDR3 protein: ASSTDRGYNEQF

V gene: TRBV28
CDR3 protein: ASSTPTVNIQY

V gene: TRBV2
CDR3 protein: ASTPWENTEAF

V gene: TRBV6-2/TRBV6-3
CDR3 protein: ASSYRGQGYGYT

V gene: TRBV5-1
CDR3 protein: ASSPGTGGISYNSPLH

V gene: TRBV6-4
CDR3 protein: ASSDSWNTEAF

V gene: TRBV28
CDR3 protein: ASSSRGSGETQY

V gene: TRBV10-3
CDR3 protein: AISAQMNTEAF

V gene: TRBV9
CDR3 protein: ASSVGGTEAF

V gene: TRBV6-5
CDR3 protein: ASRRTDYGYT

V gene: TRBV7-9
CDR3 protein: ASSTGLGYGYT

V gene: TRBV5-4
CDR3 protein: ASSVGDSDNSPLH

V gene: TRBV27
CDR3 protein: ASKQREGYEQY

V gene: TRBV29-1
CDR3 protein: SVNPTVAEQF

V gene: TRBV4-1
CDR3 protein: ASSPSGSLAGGAHNEQF

V gene: TRBV4-2
CDR3 protein: ASSRGGTGELF

V gene: TRBV12-2
CDR3 protein: ASRLDNTGELF

V gene: TRBV11-2
CDR3 protein: ASNREGTYEQY

V gene: TRBV6-5
CDR3 protein: ASSYSKGQPQH

V gene: TRBV28
CDR3 protein: ASRISGRTYHGYT

V gene: TRBV4-3
CDR3 protein: ASSQGGGTATNEKLF

V gene: TRBV7-2
CDR3 protein: ASSLGTPNEQF

V gene: TRBV7-2
CDR3 protein: ASSLEGGSNQPQH

V gene: TRBV11-2
CDR3 protein: ASSSTDRQETQY

V gene: TRBV7-9
CDR3 protein: ASSLIVSGNTIY

V gene: TRBV4-1
CDR3 protein: ASSQDPTSNYGYT

V gene: TRBV5-5
CDR3 protein: ASSFTGGAYNEQF

V gene: TRBV15
CDR3 protein: ATSLPGTSGYEQY

V gene: TRBV7-2
CDR3 protein: ASSLRGDGNTIY

V gene: TRBV27
CDR3 protein: ASSSDDRGAKNIQY

V gene: TRBV7-2
CDR3 protein: ASSLGGPYEEQY

V gene: TRBV10-3
CDR3 protein: AITGTLNQPQH

V gene: TRBV12-3/TRBV12-4
CDR3 protein: ASRKGDPTEAF

V gene: TRBV6-5
CDR3 protein: ASTGYVGNTIY

V gene: TRBV30
CDR3 protein: AWSSWADTGELF

V gene: TRBV18
CDR3 protein: ASSLSRQSNEQF

V gene: TRBV3-1/TRBV3-2
CDR3 protein: ASSPGLRGEQY

V gene: TRBV23-1
CDR3 protein: GRGGEQY

V gene: TRBV29-1
CDR3 protein: SAQTSPSSYNEQF